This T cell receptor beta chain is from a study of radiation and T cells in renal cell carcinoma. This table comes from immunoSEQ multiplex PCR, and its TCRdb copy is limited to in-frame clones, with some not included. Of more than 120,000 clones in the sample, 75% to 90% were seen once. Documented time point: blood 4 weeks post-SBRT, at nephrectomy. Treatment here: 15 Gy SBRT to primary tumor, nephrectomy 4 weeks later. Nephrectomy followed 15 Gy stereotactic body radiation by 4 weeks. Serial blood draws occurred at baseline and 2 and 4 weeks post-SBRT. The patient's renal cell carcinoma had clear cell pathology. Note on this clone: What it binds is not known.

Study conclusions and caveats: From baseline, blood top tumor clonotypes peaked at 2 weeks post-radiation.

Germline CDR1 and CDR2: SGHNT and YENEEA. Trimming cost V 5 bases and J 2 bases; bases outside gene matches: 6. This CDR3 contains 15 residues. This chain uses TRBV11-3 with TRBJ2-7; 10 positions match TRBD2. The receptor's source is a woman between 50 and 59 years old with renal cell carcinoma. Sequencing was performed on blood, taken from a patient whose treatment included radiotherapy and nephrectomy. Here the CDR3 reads CASSPPSGRTYEQYF. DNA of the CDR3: TGTGCCAGCAGCCCTCCTAGCGGGAGAACCTACGAGCAGTACTTC. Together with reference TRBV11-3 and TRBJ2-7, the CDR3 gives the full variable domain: EAGVVQSPRYKIIEKKQPVAFWCNPISGHNTLYWYLQNLGQGPELLIRYENEEAVDDSQLPKDRFSAERLKGVDSTLKIQPAELGDSAVYLCASSPPSGRTYEQYFGPGTRLTVT.